The clone carrying this T cell receptor (beta chain) was detected a few times. What it recognizes is unknown. The investigators reverse transcribed all of the isolated RNA, so they sequenced expressed TCRB transcripts. Measured with immunoSEQ multiplex PCR; TCRdb has only the in-frame clones, and not every one. The table lists a few hundred thousand clones, 8.5% to 10% of them singletons. A sort by CD45RO/CCR7/CD25/CD127/CD95/CD27 yielded CD4+ naive, central memory, regulatory and stem cell-like memory cells. V lost 5 bases and J 0 bases, leaving 11 bases between the germline ends. The germline V gene has CDR1 MNHEY and CDR2 SVGAGI. There are 15 residues in the CDR3. These data belong to a study of beta chain features in type 1 diabetes. For the study at large: Age, gender and cell yields were alike across patients and healthy donors. The study's findings and limits: Shorter templates may be favored by PCR, equally so in patients and controls. The study left unresolved whether HLA type influences TCRB rearrangement. In all four CD4+ subsets, TCRB CDR3 length was significantly, moderately reduced in type 1 diabetes.

The chain employs TRBV6-5 and TRBJ2-1, with a tentative D call TRBD1 (5 bases). Sequencing was performed on central memory CD4+ T cells from blood. The receptor was isolated from a man in his thirties or forties with type 1 diabetes. CDR3 sequence (DNA): TGTGCCAGCAGTCGGACATTCTCCTCCTACAATGAGCAGTTCTTC. It specifies CASSRTFSSYNEQFF.